This TCR beta chain was captured in a study of breast tumors, draining lymph nodes, adjacent tissues (dated by TCRdb to 2016 to 2017). For the wider study: TCR beta repertoires were compared across tumor, adjacent nontumor tissue and axillary lymph nodes obtained from breast cancer patients. The study aimed to assess the relationships and possible T-cell exchange between tumor, surrounding tissue and draining lymph node repertoires in human breast cancer. The study at large found these results: The data were judged consistent with most tumor T cells deriving from the lymph node and then expanding within tumor tissue. Rather than being directly demonstrated, the conclusion that tumor T cells originate in lymph nodes was presented as consistent with a hypothesis. The similarity between tumor and nontumor tissue repertoires was significantly greater in luminal-like breast cancer than in basal-like breast cancer. Tumor T-cell repertoires showed less diversity than lymph node repertoires and more diversity than nontumor tissue repertoires, and tumor T-cell repertoires showed preferential V and J gene usage.

Lymph node samples came from the axillary draining lymph nodes of breast cancer patients. Trimming at the junction amounts to 2 bases on V and 1 base on J, and the germline ends lie 9 bases apart. The CDR1 and CDR2 encoded by the germline V gene are ENHRY and SYGVKD. The CDR3 runs 15 residues from the cysteine to the phenylalanine. The entry retains the CDR3 DNA only, 45 bases that are in frame from base 1. The table lists this clonotype with many counts. What this receptor recognizes is not known. Per-base quality was not reported, and no clone a single base away is much larger than it. The sequencing machine was an Illumina HiSeq 2000. TCR beta chain libraries were generated by multiplex PCR amplification. High-throughput sequencing was used to analyze the amplified TCR beta chain products. The public sequencing data were trimmed at Q25 with fastp and processed into clonotypes with MiXCR by TCRdb, which kept only in-frame beta chains. Every entry covers one CDR3 protein and lists the most common genes and DNA from its rows. This sample has some 130,000 distinct CDR3 sequences in its table, and around 22% of those were observed once. The ten largest clones add up to roughly 2.5% of the sample.

The receptor was isolated from a female donor with breast cancer. Some clones in this sample may be carry-over from other donors' samples. The source material was axillary lymph node tissue. The chain links TRBV10-3 with TRBJ1-5, with TRBD1 as a weak D call on 5 bases. The sequenced DNA is TGTGCCATCAGTGAGAATGGGGGGAGCAATCAGCCCCAGCATTTT. Translated, it reads CAISENGGSNQPQHF.